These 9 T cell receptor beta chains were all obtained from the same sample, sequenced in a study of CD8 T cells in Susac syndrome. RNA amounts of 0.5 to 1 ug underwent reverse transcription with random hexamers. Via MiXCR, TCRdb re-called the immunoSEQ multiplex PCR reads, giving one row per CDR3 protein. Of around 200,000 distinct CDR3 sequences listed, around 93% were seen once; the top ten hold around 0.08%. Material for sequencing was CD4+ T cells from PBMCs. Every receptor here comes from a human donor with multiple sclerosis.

CDR3 sequence (DNA): TGTGCCAGCAGTTCCGACTCCTTCGTGGAGACCCAGTACTTC. This sequence encodes CASSSDSFVETQYF. The J gene is TRBJ2-5, the V gene TRBV12-3 or TRBV12-4; unclear D gene. V lost 4 bases, J lost 5 bases, and 14 bases lay in between. The length of the CDR3 is 14 residues.

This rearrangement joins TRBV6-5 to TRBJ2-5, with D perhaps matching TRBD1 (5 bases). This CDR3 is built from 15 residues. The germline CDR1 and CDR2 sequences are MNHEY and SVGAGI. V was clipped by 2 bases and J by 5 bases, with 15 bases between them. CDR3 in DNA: TGTGCCAGCAGTTACGGTGGGGCAGTCCTCGAGACCCAGTACTTC. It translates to CASSYGGAVLETQYF.

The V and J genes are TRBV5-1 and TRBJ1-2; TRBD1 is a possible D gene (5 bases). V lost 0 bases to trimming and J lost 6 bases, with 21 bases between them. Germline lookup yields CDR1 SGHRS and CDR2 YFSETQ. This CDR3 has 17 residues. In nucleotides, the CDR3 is TGCGCCAGCAGCTTGGCCGGGGGGACCGCCGGTGTGGATGGCTACACCTTC. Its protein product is CASSLAGGTAGVDGYTF.

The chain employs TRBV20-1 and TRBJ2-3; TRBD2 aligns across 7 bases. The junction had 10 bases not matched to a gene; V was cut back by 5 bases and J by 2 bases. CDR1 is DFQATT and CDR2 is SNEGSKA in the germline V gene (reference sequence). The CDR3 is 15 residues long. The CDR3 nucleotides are TGCAGTGCTGCCCTACTAGCGACGGTCACAGATACGCAGTATTTT. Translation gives CSAALLATVTDTQYF.

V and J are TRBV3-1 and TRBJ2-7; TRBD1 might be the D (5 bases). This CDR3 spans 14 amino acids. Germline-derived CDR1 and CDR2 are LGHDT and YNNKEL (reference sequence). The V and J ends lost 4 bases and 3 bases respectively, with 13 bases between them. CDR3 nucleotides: TGTGCCAGCAGCCTGGGGCGGAGCGACTACGAGCAGTACTTC. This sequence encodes CASSLGRSDYEQYF.

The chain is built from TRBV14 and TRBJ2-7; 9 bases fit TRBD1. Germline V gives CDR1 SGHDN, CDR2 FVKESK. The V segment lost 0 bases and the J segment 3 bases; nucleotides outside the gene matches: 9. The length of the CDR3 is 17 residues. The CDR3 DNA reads TGTGCCAGCAGCCAAGAAGGCTGGGGACAGGGAAACTACGAGCAGTACTTC. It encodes CASSQEGWGQGNYEQYF.

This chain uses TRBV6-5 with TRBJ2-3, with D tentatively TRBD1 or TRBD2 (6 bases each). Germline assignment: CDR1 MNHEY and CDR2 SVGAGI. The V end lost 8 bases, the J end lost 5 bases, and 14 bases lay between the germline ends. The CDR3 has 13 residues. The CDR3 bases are TGTGCCAGCTCCAACGGGGGCGAAGATACGCAGTATTTT. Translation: CASSNGGEDTQYF.

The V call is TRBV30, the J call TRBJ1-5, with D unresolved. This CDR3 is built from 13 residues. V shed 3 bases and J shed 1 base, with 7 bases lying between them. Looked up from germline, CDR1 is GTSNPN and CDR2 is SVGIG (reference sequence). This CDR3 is CAWRVDSNQPQHF. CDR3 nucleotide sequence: TGTGCCTGGAGGGTGGACAGCAATCAGCCCCAGCATTTT.

The CDR3: CAWKIVGLGYTF. The CDR3 DNA reads TGTGCCTGGAAAATTGTAGGACTTGGCTACACCTTC. The chain recombines TRBV30 with TRBJ1-2; D unresolved. Germline assignment: CDR1 GTSNPN and CDR2 SVGIG (reference sequence). The germline V and J ends were trimmed by 4 bases and 7 bases, with 13 bases remaining between them. The CDR3 spans 12 residues.